This TCR beta chain was found in a study of blood T cell repertoires in COVID-19. Study information: Material from acute and convalescent COVID-19 was sourced from the United States, Italy and Spain.

Germline-derived CDR1 and CDR2 are SGHRS and YFSETQ. V was clipped by 4 bases and J by 0 bases, with 10 bases between them. The CDR3 is made up of 14 amino acids. Participant reports of clinical history set cohort assignment. Produced via immunoSEQ multiplex PCR; TCRdb's table is partial and in-frame only. This sample has 150,000 or so clones, with around four fifths found just once. Input material: PBMCs or T cells enriched from blood (not recorded which). This TCR was recovered from a woman aged 50 to 60 in a cohort exposed to, infected with or recovered from COVID-19 (not recorded which). V gene TRBV5-1 combines with J gene TRBJ1-1; unclear D gene. The CDR3 nucleotides read TGCGCCAGCAGCGTAGTTTTTATGAACACTGAAGCTTTCTTT. Its translation: CASSVVFMNTEAFF.